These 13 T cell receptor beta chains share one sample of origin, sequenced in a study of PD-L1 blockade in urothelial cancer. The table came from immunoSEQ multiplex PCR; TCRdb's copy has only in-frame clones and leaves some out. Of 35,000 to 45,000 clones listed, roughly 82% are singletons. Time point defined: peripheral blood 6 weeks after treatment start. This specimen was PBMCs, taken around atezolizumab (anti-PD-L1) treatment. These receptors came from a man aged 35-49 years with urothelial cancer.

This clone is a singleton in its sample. The CDR3 nucleotides are TGTGCCAGTAGTATACTTTCCCCTTTGAGGGAGACCTACAATGAGCAGTTCTTC. Its protein product is CASSILSPLRETYNEQFF. V gene TRBV19 combines with J gene TRBJ2-1; a weak D match, TRBD2 (5 bases). Germline CDR1 and CDR2: LNHDA and SQIVND (reference sequence). The V gene lost 2 bases and the J gene lost 2 bases, with 19 bases spanning the gap. The CDR3 spans 18 residues.

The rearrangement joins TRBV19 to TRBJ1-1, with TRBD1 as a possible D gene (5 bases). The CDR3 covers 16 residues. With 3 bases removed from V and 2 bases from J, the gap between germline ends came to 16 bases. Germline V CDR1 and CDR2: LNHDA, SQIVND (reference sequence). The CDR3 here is CASSIVRGSTNTEAFF. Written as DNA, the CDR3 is TGTGCCAGTAGTATTGTTAGGGGTAGTACTAACACTGAAGCTTTCTTT.

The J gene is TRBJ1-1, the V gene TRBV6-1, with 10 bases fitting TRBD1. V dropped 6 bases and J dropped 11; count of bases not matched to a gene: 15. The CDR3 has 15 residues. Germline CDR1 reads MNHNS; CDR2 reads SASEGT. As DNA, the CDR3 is TGTGCCAGCAGCTCTAGACAGGGGGCAAATAGTAGGGCTTTCTTT. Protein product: CASSSRQGANSRAFF.

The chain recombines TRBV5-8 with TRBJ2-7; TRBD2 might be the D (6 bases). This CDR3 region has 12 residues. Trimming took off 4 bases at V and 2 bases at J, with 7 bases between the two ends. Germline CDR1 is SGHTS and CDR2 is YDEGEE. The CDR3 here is CASSRETYEQYF. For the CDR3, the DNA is TGTGCCAGCAGCCGGGAGACCTACGAGCAGTACTTC.

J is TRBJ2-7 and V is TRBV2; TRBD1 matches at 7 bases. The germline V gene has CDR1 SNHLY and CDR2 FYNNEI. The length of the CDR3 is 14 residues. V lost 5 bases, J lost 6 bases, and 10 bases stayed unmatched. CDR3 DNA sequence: TGTGCCAGCAGTAACCAGGGGGAGCTTGGCGAGCAGTACTTC. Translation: CASSNQGELGEQYF.

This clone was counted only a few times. As DNA, the CDR3 is TGTGCCAGCAGTTCCTCAGGGGACCATCAGCCCCAGCATTTT. The encoded protein is CASSSSGDHQPQHF. The chain uses TRBV28 and TRBJ1-5; D might be TRBD1 (6 bases). CDR3 length: 14 residues. Germline CDR1 and CDR2: MDHEN and SYDVKM. V shed 4 bases and J shed 5 bases, with 12 bases lying between them.

The CDR3 nucleotides read TGTGCCAGCAGCCGGGAGGAGATCTACGAGCAGTACTTC. It translates to CASSREEIYEQYF. The rearrangement links TRBV7-2 to TRBJ2-7; TRBD2 aligns across 7 bases. Germline values: CDR1 SGHTA, CDR2 FQGNSA. The CDR3 runs 13 residues. Unmatched junction bases numbered 4, after V lost 5 bases and J lost 3 bases.

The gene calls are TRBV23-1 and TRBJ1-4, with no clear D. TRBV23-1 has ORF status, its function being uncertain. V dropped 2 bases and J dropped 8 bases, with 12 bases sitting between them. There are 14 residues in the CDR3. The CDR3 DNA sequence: TGCGCCAGCAGTCAAGGGGAGGTATCCGAAAAACTGTTTTTT. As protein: CASSQGEVSEKLFF.

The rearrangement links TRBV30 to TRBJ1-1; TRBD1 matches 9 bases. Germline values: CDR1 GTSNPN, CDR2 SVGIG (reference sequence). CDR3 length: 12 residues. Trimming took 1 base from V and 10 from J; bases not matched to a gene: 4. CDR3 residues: CAWSEQGAGAFF. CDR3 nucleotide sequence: TGTGCCTGGAGTGAACAGGGGGCTGGAGCTTTCTTT.

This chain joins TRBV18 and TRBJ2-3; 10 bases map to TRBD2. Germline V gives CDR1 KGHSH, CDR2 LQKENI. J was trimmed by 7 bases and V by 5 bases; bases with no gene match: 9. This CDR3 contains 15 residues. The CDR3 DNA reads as TGTGCCAGCTCATTTCTAGCGGGGGTCGACCATACGCAGTATTTT. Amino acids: CASSFLAGVDHTQYF.

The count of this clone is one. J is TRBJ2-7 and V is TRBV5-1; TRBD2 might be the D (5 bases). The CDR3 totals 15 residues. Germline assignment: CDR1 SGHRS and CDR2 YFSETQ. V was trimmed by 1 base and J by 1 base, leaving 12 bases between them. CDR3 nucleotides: TGCGCCAGCAGCTTGAGCCCCGGCGGGTCCTACGAGCAGTACTTC. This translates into CASSLSPGGSYEQYF.

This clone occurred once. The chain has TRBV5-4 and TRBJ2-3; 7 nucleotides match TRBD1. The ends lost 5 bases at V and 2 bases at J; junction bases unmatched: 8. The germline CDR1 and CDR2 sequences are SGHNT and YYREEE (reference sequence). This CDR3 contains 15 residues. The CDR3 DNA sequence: TGTGCCAGCAGTCCGGGACAGTTTTCCACAGATACGCAGTATTTT. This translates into CASSPGQFSTDTQYF.

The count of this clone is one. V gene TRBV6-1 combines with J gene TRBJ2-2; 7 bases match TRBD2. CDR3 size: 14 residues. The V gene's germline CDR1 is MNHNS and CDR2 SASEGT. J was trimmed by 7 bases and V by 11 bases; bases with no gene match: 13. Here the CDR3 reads CAVRASGDFGELFF. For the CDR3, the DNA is TGTGCCGTCCGGGCTAGCGGAGATTTCGGGGAGCTGTTTTTT.